One and the same sample provided the 22 T cell receptor beta chains below, sequenced in a study of siplizumab effects on memory and regulatory T cells. Method: immunoSEQ multiplex PCR; TCRdb's copy keeps in-frame clones and lacks some. The data contain more than 95,000 clones, around 93% of them seen just once; the ten biggest clones take up about 0.32%. The source material was CD4+ T cells sorted from blood. Source of these receptors: a human donor in good health.

This clone appeared once. V is TRBV15 and J is TRBJ2-5; 7 bases map to TRBD2. The DNA end is a closer match to TRBJ2-7, so the J assignment may be wrong. Per germline, CDR1 LNHNV and CDR2 YYDKDF (reference sequence). There are 17 residues in the CDR3. The CDR3 loop is CATSRTPGTTSSYEQYF. The CDR3 DNA reads TGTGCCACCAGCAGAACCCCCGGGACTACAAGCTCCTACGAGCAGTACTTC.

The chain uses TRBV6-5 and TRBJ1-6, with D maybe TRBD1 (5 bases). This CDR3 region has 14 residues. Germline V gene lookup returns CDR1 MNHEY and CDR2 SVGAGI. V was trimmed by 8 bases and J by 7 bases, leaving 15 bases between them. The CDR3 nucleotides are TGTGCCAGCCGCAGGGAGTCTGGAAATTCACCCCTCCACTTT. Its translation is CASRRESGNSPLHF.

This chain links TRBV19 with TRBJ1-6, with 8 bases aligning to TRBD1. The CDR3 has 17 residues. Trimming removed 6 bases from V and 9 bases from J; junction bases left unmatched: 16. The germline gives CDR1 LNHDA, CDR2 SQIVND (reference sequence). This chain's CDR3 is CASSRRPGTGSSSPLHF. The CDR3 region has the DNA TGTGCCAGTAGCCGACGTCCCGGGACAGGTTCGAGTTCACCCCTCCACTTT.

This chain joins TRBV19 and TRBJ1-5; tentative D call: TRBD1 (6 bases). Germline V gene data show CDR1 as LNHDA and CDR2 as SQIVND (reference sequence). This CDR3 is built from 17 residues. Trimming removed 4 bases at V and 1 base at J, with 17 bases between. The CDR3 bases are TGTGCCAGTAGTAGCCTCTCAGGGGTAGGGAGCAATCAGCCCCAGCATTTT. It codes for CASSSLSGVGSNQPQHF.

This chain connects TRBV25-1 to TRBJ2-7; D perhaps matches TRBD2 (5 bases). This CDR3 has 12 residues. Per germline, CDR1 MGHDK and CDR2 SYGVNS. Trimming shortened V by 3 bases and J by 3 bases, and 6 bases separated the two germline ends. The CDR3 sequence is CASSDGVYEQYF. Written as DNA, the CDR3 is TGTGCCAGCAGTGACGGGGTCTACGAGCAGTACTTC.

This clone occurred once. This chain joins TRBV19 and TRBJ2-5; 8 bases line up with TRBD2. After removal of 4 bases from V and 5 bases from J, the junction contained 9 bases not matched to a gene. CDR3 length: 15 residues. CDR1 LNHDA and CDR2 SQIVND come from the germline V gene (reference sequence). This chain's CDR3 is CASSKSAGDAETQYF. The CDR3 DNA follows: TGTGCCAGTAGTAAATCAGCGGGAGATGCGGAGACCCAGTACTTC.

The chain carries TRBV9 and TRBJ2-7; TRBD2 is a possible D gene (5 bases). The CDR3 is 13 amino acids. With 0 bases removed from V and 6 bases from J, the gap between germline ends came to 10 bases. Germline-derived CDR1 and CDR2 are SGDLS and YYNGEE. DNA of the CDR3: TGTGCCAGCAGCGTAGTAGGAGGTGGCGAGCAGTACTTC. Translation gives CASSVVGGGEQYF.

J is TRBJ2-1 and V is TRBV4-2; tentatively, D is TRBD2 (5 bases). CDR1 and CDR2 from the germline V gene are LGHNA and YNFKEQ. This CDR3 has 14 amino acids. V lost 1 base and J 6 bases, leaving 10 bases between the germline ends. Here the CDR3 reads CASSQVSRVNEQFF. The CDR3 DNA is TGTGCCAGCAGCCAAGTCTCGCGGGTCAATGAGCAGTTCTTC.

The V gene is TRBV5-1, the J gene TRBJ1-2; D is unresolved. CDR1 SGHRS and CDR2 YFSETQ come from the germline V gene. CDR3 length: 14 residues. V was trimmed by 6 bases and J by 2 bases, leaving 14 bases between them. As DNA, the CDR3 is TGCGCCAGCACGGTTGACGGAACCAACTATGGCTACACCTTC. Its protein is CASTVDGTNYGYTF.

V and J are TRBV7-9 and TRBJ1-6, with 8 bases that match TRBD1. Germline V gives CDR1 SEHNR, CDR2 FQNEAQ (reference sequence). There are 16 residues in the CDR3. V shed 0 bases and J 9 bases; nucleotides not matched to a gene: 7. The CDR3 loop is CASSLAQGASGSPLHF. The DNA of the CDR3 is TGTGCCAGCAGCTTAGCTCAGGGGGCATCGGGTTCACCCCTCCACTTT.

The rearrangement uses TRBV30 and TRBJ2-1, with 8 nucleotides matching TRBD2. V dropped 0 bases and J dropped 0; count of bases not matched to a gene: 4. Germline CDR1 GTSNPN, CDR2 SVGIG (reference sequence). CDR3 length: 16 amino acids. In nucleotides, the CDR3 is TGTGCCTGGAGTGTACGCGGGGGGAGCTCCTACAATGAGCAGTTCTTC. Residues: CAWSVRGGSSYNEQFF.

The J gene is TRBJ1-2, the V gene TRBV14; D is ambiguous. The length of the CDR3 is 13 residues. The germline gives CDR1 SGHDN, CDR2 FVKESK. Trimming removed 1 base from V and 9 bases from J, with 12 bases in between. In DNA form, the CDR3 reads TGTGCCAGCAGCCAAGCCCCCGTAGCTCGCTACACCTTC. It translates to CASSQAPVARYTF.

This clone was observed a few times. This rearrangement joins TRBV25-1 to TRBJ1-6, with unresolved D. Germline CDR1 MGHDK, CDR2 SYGVNS. Trimming took off 0 bases at V and 13 bases at J, with 10 bases between the two ends. There are 13 residues in the CDR3. The CDR3: CASSEYGGYPLHF. The CDR3 DNA follows: TGTGCCAGCAGTGAATACGGAGGATACCCCCTCCACTTT.

The rearrangement joins TRBV11-2 to TRBJ2-7; D not certain. The CDR3 runs to 15 residues. The V gene's germline CDR1 is SGHAT and CDR2 FQNNGV. Trimming pared 2 bases from V and 1 base from J, leaving 12 bases between. The CDR3, as DNA: TGTGCCAGCAGCTTATACTTAGACCCTTCCTACGAGCAGTACTTC. It is translated as CASSLYLDPSYEQYF.

The CDR3 spells CASSPISGRASDTQYF. The CDR3 DNA is TGTGCCAGCAGCCCCATTAGCGGGAGGGCCTCAGATACGCAGTATTTT. The chain uses TRBV11-3 and TRBJ2-3; 11 bases line up with TRBD2. Germline loops: CDR1 SGHNT, CDR2 YENEEA. CDR3 length: 16 amino acids. The V gene end was trimmed by 5 bases and the J gene end by 4 bases; junction bases not matched to a gene: 8.

The V and J genes are TRBV5-1 and TRBJ2-2, with D possibly TRBD1 on 6 matching bases. The CDR3 runs to 15 residues. V lost 4 bases and J 6 bases, leaving 16 bases between the germline ends. Germline assignment: CDR1 SGHRS and CDR2 YFSETQ. For the CDR3, the DNA is TGCGCCAGCAGCGACACAGGGCACGGGGCCGGGGAGCTGTTTTTT. Protein: CASSDTGHGAGELFF.

J is TRBJ2-1 and V is TRBV28, with 8 positions matching TRBD1. Germline loops: CDR1 MDHEN, CDR2 SYDVKM. V was clipped by 5 bases and J by 7 bases; unmatched bases: 10. This CDR3 has 15 residues. The CDR3 coding sequence is TGTGCCAGCAGTCCACAAGTAGGACAGGGTAATGAGCAGTTCTTC. Protein sequence: CASSPQVGQGNEQFF.

The CDR3 here is CAWSENGRNQPQHF. The CDR3 coding sequence is TGTGCCTGGAGCGAGAACGGGCGCAATCAGCCCCAGCATTTT. The gene calls are TRBV30 and TRBJ1-5; D remains unclear. The length of the CDR3 is 14 residues. Germline CDR1 is GTSNPN and CDR2 is SVGIG (reference sequence). Trimming shortened V by 3 bases and J by 2 bases, and 11 bases separated the two germline ends.

The chain employs TRBV5-1 and TRBJ2-2; D is unclear. The CDR3 runs to 15 residues. Trimming shortened V by 1 base and J by 2 bases, and 9 bases separated the two germline ends. Looked up from germline, CDR1 is SGHRS and CDR2 is YFSETQ. The CDR3 here is CASSLRQANTGELFF. CDR3 in DNA: TGCGCCAGCAGCTTGAGGCAGGCTAACACCGGGGAGCTGTTTTTT.

This chain connects TRBV5-4 to TRBJ2-1; D may be TRBD1 (6 bases). CDR3 length equals 16 residues. The V and J ends lost 4 bases and 0 bases respectively, with 14 bases between them. CDR1 and CDR2 (germline): SGHNT, YYREEE (reference sequence). CDR3: CASSLNRASSYNEQFF. CDR3 coding DNA: TGTGCCAGCAGCCTAAACAGGGCGAGCTCCTACAATGAGCAGTTCTTC.

The rearrangement joins TRBV6-1 to TRBJ2-3; D call uncertain. The V gene's germline CDR1 is MNHNS and CDR2 SASEGT. The germline V and J ends were trimmed by 2 bases and 2 bases, with 17 bases remaining between them. This CDR3 comprises 17 residues. As DNA, the CDR3 is TGTGCCAGCAGTGAAAATCCCACAGCCAAATCCACAGATACGCAGTATTTT. It yields the protein CASSENPTAKSTDTQYF.

The CDR3 DNA follows: TGTGCCAGCAGTTACGGGAGGATCAACTACGAGCAGTACTTC. It translates to CASSYGRINYEQYF. V usage is TRBV6-5 and J usage is TRBJ2-7; D possibly corresponds to TRBD2 (6 bases). Trimming removed 2 bases at V and 3 bases at J, with 11 bases between. The germline CDR1 and CDR2 sequences are MNHEY and SVGAGI. This CDR3 is 14 amino acids long.